These 15 T cell receptor beta chains were sequenced from one sample in a study of blood T cells in healthy people across ages. Alongside a J-beta primer mix, a sample-barcoded 5' primer served in a second PCR lasting roughly 6 to 11 cycles. TCRdb reprocessed the 5' RACE reads via MiXCR and lists one record per CDR3 protein. Found here are 540,000 or so distinct CDR3 sequences, nearly 25% of them singletons; the top ten hold approximately 8.7%. These records were also assigned to another study, of T cells of mothers and their children.

Sequencing was carried out using blood. The receptors were gathered from a boy aged 5 to 17 in good health.

The chain combines TRBV28 with TRBJ1-2; D might be TRBD1 (6 bases). In germline, CDR1 is MDHEN, CDR2 SYDVKM. V was clipped by 7 bases and J by 4 bases, with 10 bases between them. This CDR3 is 12 amino acids long. CDR3 loop: CASKDSLYGYTF. Here the CDR3 DNA reads TGTGCCAGCAAGGACAGCCTCTATGGCTACACCTTC.

The J gene is TRBJ2-1, the V gene TRBV7-2, with TRBD2 matching over 11 bases. The length of the CDR3 is 17 residues. The V and J ends lost 5 bases and 4 bases, in that order; junction bases with no gene match: 10. The V gene's germline CDR1 is SGHTA and CDR2 FQGNSA. The DNA for the CDR3 is TGTGCCAGCAGCCCAGGGATAGGGACTAGCGGATACAATGAGCAGTTCTTC. It codes for CASSPGIGTSGYNEQFF.

This clonotype showed up many times. The rearrangement uses TRBV7-2 and TRBJ2-5; D call uncertain. The CDR3 runs 14 residues. V was pared by 2 bases and J by 4 bases, with 11 bases between. Germline values: CDR1 SGHTA, CDR2 FQGNSA. The CDR3 DNA follows: TGTGCCAGCAGCTTATTTTTTGGAATAGAGACCCAGTACTTC. It translates to CASSLFFGIETQYF.

This clonotype was picked up one time. V and J are TRBV6-5 and TRBJ2-7; D is perhaps TRBD1 (6 bases). CDR3 size: 14 residues. CDR1 is MNHEY, CDR2 SVGAGI, per germline. Trimming removed 0 bases at V and 2 bases at J, with 8 bases between. CDR3 DNA sequence: TGTGCCAGCAGTTACTCGGACAGAACCTACGAGCAGTACTTC. Its protein is CASSYSDRTYEQYF.

The chain uses TRBV12-3 or TRBV12-4 and TRBJ2-3; D unclear. The CDR3 covers 13 residues. V was pared by 6 bases and J by 2 bases, with 9 bases between. The CDR3 reads CASSPDFTDTQYF. The CDR3 DNA follows: TGTGCCAGCAGCCCGGATTTCACAGATACGCAGTATTTT.

This clonotype has just a few counts. The V and J genes are TRBV4-2 and TRBJ2-2; no reliable D call. Germline values: CDR1 LGHNA, CDR2 YNFKEQ. The CDR3 consists of 15 residues. V was shortened by 0 bases and J by 2 bases, with 7 bases between the two germline ends. Here the CDR3 DNA reads TGTGCCAGCAGCCAAGATCCCAGCAACACCGGGGAGCTGTTTTTT. This encodes CASSQDPSNTGELFF.

This clonotype was counted a few times. Compared with germline, one end of the junction differs, possibly owing to a read error. The chain couples TRBV18 to TRBJ1-3, with D perhaps matching TRBD1 (5 bases). The CDR3 is made up of 15 amino acids. The germline gives CDR1 KGHSH, CDR2 LQKENI. Here the CDR3 reads CANSPRTGDGNTIYF. CDR3 sequence (DNA): TGTGCCAACTCACCAAGAACGGGGGACGGAAACACCATATATTTT.

This clonotype was counted a few times. The rearrangement uses TRBV10-3 and TRBJ1-2, with D perhaps TRBD1 (5 bases). Per germline, CDR1 ENHRY and CDR2 SYGVKD. The CDR3 runs 13 residues. V lost 5 bases and J 4 bases, leaving 11 bases between the germline ends. The DNA of the CDR3 is TGTGCCATCAGTCCGGGGCATCTCTATGGCTACACCTTC. This gives the protein CAISPGHLYGYTF.

The chain carries TRBV29-1 and TRBJ1-1; D may be TRBD1 (6 bases). The CDR3 totals 16 residues. The germline V and J ends were trimmed by 1 base and 5 bases, with 20 bases remaining between them. Germline V gene data show CDR1 as SQVTM and CDR2 as ANQGSEA. Here the CDR3 reads CSVEGGGARVSTEAFF. CDR3 sequence (DNA): TGCAGCGTTGAAGGTGGGGGCGCGAGGGTGTCTACTGAAGCTTTCTTT.

In this sample, this clonotype turned up a few times. V usage is TRBV7-6 and J usage is TRBJ1-4, with 9 bases matching TRBD1. Trimming took 5 bases from V and 6 from J; bases not matched to a gene: 7. The CDR3 extends over 15 amino acids. The V gene's germline CDR1 is SGHVS and CDR2 FNYEAQ. CDR3 nucleotide sequence: TGTGCCAGCAGCGCGTCGACAGGGGGGGATGAAAAACTGTTTTTT. Amino acid sequence: CASSASTGGDEKLFF. Looking up the rest from reference TRBV7-6 and TRBJ1-4 gives the full variable domain: GAGVSQSPRYKVTKRGQDVALRCDPISGHVSLYWYRQALGQGPEFLTYFNYEAQQDKSGLPNDRFSAERPEGSISTLTIQRTEQRDSAMYRCASSASTGGDEKLFFGSGTQLSVL.

The rearrangement joins TRBV29-1 to TRBJ2-3; TRBD2 might be the D (6 bases). The CDR3 has 13 residues. Germline V lookup: CDR1 SQVTM, CDR2 ANQGSEA. Written as DNA, the CDR3 is TGCAGTTCCGGACTACCGAGCACAGATACGCAGTATTTT. It translates to CSSGLPSTDTQYF.

The chain is built from TRBV24-1 and TRBJ2-1; TRBD1 matches at 7 bases. V dropped 1 base and J dropped 6; count of bases not matched to a gene: 8. This CDR3 is built from 16 residues. The V gene's germline CDR1 is KGHDR and CDR2 SFDVKD. The CDR3 DNA follows: TGTGCCACCAGTGATTTCACGACAGGGCGGCGCAATGAGCAGTTCTTC. Translation: CATSDFTTGRRNEQFF.

This chain joins TRBV20-1 and TRBJ1-5, with 7 bases fitting TRBD1. CDR1 DFQATT and CDR2 SNEGSKA come from the germline V gene (reference sequence). The V gene end was trimmed by 7 bases and the J gene end by 3 bases; junction bases not matched to a gene: 6. CDR3 length: 13 amino acids. The CDR3 nucleotides are TGCAGTGGGGTCGGGACAGACAATCAGCCCCAGCATTTT. As protein: CSGVGTDNQPQHF.

CDR3 DNA: TGTGCCTGGAGTGTAGGTGGGGCTACCCACGAGCAGTACTTC. Translated, it gives CAWSVGGATHEQYF. The V gene is TRBV30, the J gene TRBJ2-7, with D maybe TRBD1 (5 bases). This CDR3 region has 14 residues. Per germline, CDR1 GTSNPN and CDR2 SVGIG (reference sequence). Trimming took off 0 bases at V and 5 bases at J, with 14 bases between the two ends.

This clonotype has a handful of counts. The rearrangement joins TRBV7-3 to TRBJ2-7; D possibly corresponds to TRBD2 (7 bases). V lost 3 bases and J lost 2, with 11 bases in between. The CDR3 has 14 residues. The germline gives CDR1 SGHTA, CDR2 FQGTGA. CDR3 in amino acids: CASSFARGPYEQYF. The CDR3 region has the DNA TGTGCCAGCAGCTTTGCGCGGGGGCCCTACGAGCAGTACTTC.